The following is a TCR beta chain sequence with its context. A much more abundant neighbour one base away suggests this may be a read error. Profiling that covered TCR beta VDJ and CDR3 relied on genomic DNA as its template. A single record per CDR3 protein comes from TCRdb applying MiXCR to the reads. The data hold around 200,000 distinct CDR3 sequences, with roughly 50% observed a single time. From germline, CDR1 is SGDLS and CDR2 YYNGEE. The J segment lost 4 bases and the V segment lost 4 bases, leaving 10 bases of the junction unmatched. The CDR3 is 17 residues long. Patients picked for sequencing had shown CD8+CD57+ cell expansion detected by flow cytometry. All participating patients were living with severe acquired aplastic anemia. Blood was sampled before the patients had received any therapy. This specimen belongs to a study of CD8+CD57+ T cells in acquired aplastic anemia.

The specimen was sorted CD4+, CD8+, or CD8+CD57+ T cells (not recorded which) from PBMCs. This receptor was identified in a human donor with aplastic anemia. The gene calls are TRBV9 and TRBJ2-2; 10 bases are shared with TRBD1. CDR3 bases: TGTGCCAGCAGCCCCCGAGGGACAGGGGAACGCACCGGGGAGCTGTTTTTT. Its translation: CASSPRGTGERTGELFF.